One T cell receptor beta chain is described in this entry. The source of the sample is a study of CD8+CD57+ T cells in acquired aplastic anemia. Trimming took 5 bases from V and 5 from J, leaving 12 bases between them. Per germline, CDR1 SGHTA and CDR2 FQGNSA. This CDR3 has 13 amino acids. It was genomic DNA that served as the template for profiling TCR beta VDJ and CDR3. TCRdb itself ran the reads through MiXCR, one entry per CDR3 protein. Altogether roughly 130,000 distinct CDR3 sequences are present, about half being singletons, with the ten largest covering 2.5%. V usage is TRBV7-2 and J usage is TRBJ1-1; the D gene is possibly TRBD1 (5 bases). The TCR sequence derives from a human donor in good health, serving as a control. The sample taken for sequencing was sorted CD4+, CD8+, or CD8+CD57+ T cells (not recorded which) from PBMCs. CDR3 nucleotides: TGTGCCAGCAGCCTGGGACGGAGGACTGAAGCTTTCTTT. Protein: CASSLGRRTEAFF. Full variable domain (rest looked up from reference TRBV7-2 and TRBJ1-1): GAGVSQSPSNKVTEKGKDVELRCDPISGHTALYWYRQSLGQGLEFLIYFQGNSAPDKSGLPSDRFSAERTGGSVSTLTIQRTQQEDSAVYLCASSLGRRTEAFFGQGTRLTVV.